These 21 T cell receptor beta chains were all obtained from the same sample, sequenced in a study of blood T cell repertoires in COVID-19. Measured with immunoSEQ multiplex PCR; TCRdb has only the in-frame clones, and not every one. The sample holds around 60,000 clones, around 83% seen once. What was sequenced was peripheral blood. The receptors here all came from a man aged 25-45 years with COVID-19, enrolled during active disease.

The V and J genes are TRBV13 and TRBJ2-7; the match to TRBD1 covers 7 bases. After removal of 5 bases from V and 5 bases from J, the junction contained 9 bases not matched to a gene. CDR1 is PRHDT and CDR2 is FYEKMQ in the germline V gene (reference sequence). The CDR3 consists of 14 residues. CDR3 sequence: CASSPAGGWNEQYF. CDR3 coding DNA: TGTGCCAGCAGCCCCGCAGGGGGTTGGAACGAGCAGTACTTC.

The chain uses TRBV10-1 and TRBJ1-6; D is undetermined. V was trimmed by 2 bases and J by 5 bases, leaving 16 bases between them. The CDR3 totals 17 residues. Germline CDR1 WNHNN, CDR2 SYGVQD (reference sequence). The CDR3 sequence is CASSERRRDLDNSPLHF. The DNA for the CDR3 is TGCGCCAGCAGTGAGCGTCGCCGGGATCTAGATAATTCACCCCTCCACTTT.

J is TRBJ1-4 and V is TRBV19; unclear D gene. Trimming took off 4 bases at V and 0 bases at J, with 9 bases between the two ends. The CDR3 runs 15 residues. The germline V gene has CDR1 LNHDA and CDR2 SQIVND (reference sequence). Written as DNA, the CDR3 is TGTGCCAGTAGTAGAGAAGCTTCAACTAATGAAAAACTGTTTTTT. Its protein is CASSREASTNEKLFF.

V and J are TRBV3-1 (or the pseudogene TRBV3-2) and TRBJ2-1; D is undetermined. Germline V gene data show CDR1 as LGHDT and CDR2 as YNNKEL (reference sequence). The V and J ends lost 0 bases and 0 bases respectively, with 9 bases between them. This CDR3 spans 16 amino acids. The CDR3 nucleotides read TGTGCCAGCAGCCAAGAACCCGGGTCCTCCTACAATGAGCAGTTCTTC. It translates to CASSQEPGSSYNEQFF.

J is TRBJ1-3 and V is TRBV5-1; possibly TRBD1 for D (5 bases). Trimming took off 3 bases at V and 1 base at J, with 14 bases between the two ends. The CDR3 is 16 amino acids. Germline V CDR1 and CDR2: SGHRS, YFSETQ. CDR3 DNA: TGCGCCAGCAGCTCCTCGAGAAGGGGATCTGGAAACACCATATATTTT. Amino acids: CASSSSRRGSGNTIYF.

The rearrangement links TRBV30 to TRBJ1-2, with a weak D call TRBD1 (5 bases). The CDR3 totals 13 residues. The germline V and J ends were trimmed by 3 bases and 3 bases, with 11 bases remaining between them. CDR1 GTSNPN and CDR2 SVGIG come from the germline V gene (reference sequence). CDR3 sequence (DNA): TGTGCCTGGAGCCCGACAGACCACTATGGCTACACCTTC. Its protein product is CAWSPTDHYGYTF.

The chain has TRBV3-1 (or the pseudogene TRBV3-2) and TRBJ1-1, with D possibly matching TRBD1 (5 bases). The V and J ends lost 2 bases and 3 bases respectively, with 16 bases between them. Germline CDR1 and CDR2: LGHDT and YNNKEL (reference sequence). The CDR3 spans 16 residues. The CDR3 DNA sequence: TGTGCCAGCAGCCAAATCCTTAGTCGGGGGGACACTGAAGCTTTCTTT. It yields the protein CASSQILSRGDTEAFF.

This chain connects TRBV30 to TRBJ2-3; D gene ambiguous. Germline V CDR1 and CDR2: GTSNPN, SVGIG (reference sequence). Trimming shortened V by 0 bases and J by 3 bases, and 7 bases separated the two germline ends. The CDR3 length is 13 residues. CDR3 DNA: TGTGCCTGGAGTGTAGCAGGTACAGATACGCAGTATTTT. This codes for CAWSVAGTDTQYF.

The rearrangement joins TRBV6-2 or TRBV6-3 to TRBJ2-7; weak D call: TRBD1 (6 bases). Germline V gene data show CDR1 as MNHEY and CDR2 as SVGEGT. V lost 2 bases, J lost 0 bases, and 14 bases lay in between. The CDR3 contains 16 residues. The CDR3 loop is CASSYGVDRSSYEQYF. For the CDR3, the DNA is TGTGCCAGCAGTTACGGGGTCGACAGGAGCTCCTACGAGCAGTACTTC.

The rearrangement joins TRBV30 to TRBJ1-5; D is perhaps TRBD1 (6 bases). The V and J ends lost 4 bases and 0 bases respectively, with 7 bases between them. There are 13 residues in the CDR3. The germline gives CDR1 GTSNPN, CDR2 SVGIG (reference sequence). DNA for the CDR3: TGTGCCTGGAACAGGGATAGCAATCAGCCCCAGCATTTT. This gives the protein CAWNRDSNQPQHF. The entire variable domain, with the rest obtained from reference TRBV30 and TRBJ1-5, is as follows: SQTIHQWPATLVQPVGSPLSLECTVEGTSNPNLYWYRQAAGRGLQLLFYSVGIGQISSEVPQNLSASRPQDRQFILSSKKLLLSDSGFYLCAWNRDSNQPQHFGDGTRLSIL.

This sequence joins TRBV28 and TRBJ1-1; 9 bases line up with TRBD1. The length of the CDR3 is 13 residues. CDR1 is MDHEN and CDR2 is SYDVKM in the germline V gene. Trimming took 6 bases from V and 10 from J; bases not matched to a gene: 9. In DNA, the CDR3 is TGTGCCAGCAGACTACAGGGGGCAACGAGAGCTTTCTTT. It is translated as CASRLQGATRAFF.

The rearrangement links TRBV28 to TRBJ2-3, with 7 bases aligning to TRBD2. The V segment lost 6 bases and the J segment 1 base; nucleotides outside the gene matches: 4. The CDR3 runs 14 residues. The germline CDR1 and CDR2 sequences are MDHEN and SYDVKM. The CDR3 loop reads CASRQRGGTDTQYF. The CDR3 DNA reads TGTGCCAGCAGACAGCGGGGCGGCACAGATACGCAGTATTTT.

The chain has TRBV5-1 and TRBJ2-1; a weak D match, TRBD2 (6 bases). The ends were cut back, 2 bases at V and 4 bases at J, with 16 bases in the middle. Looked up from germline, CDR1 is SGHRS and CDR2 is YFSETQ. The CDR3 is 16 residues long. CDR3 DNA sequence: TGCGCCAGCAGCTTATTCGGGGCTGGGGGGTACAATGAGCAGTTCTTC. Translation: CASSLFGAGGYNEQFF.

The chain employs TRBV11-2 and TRBJ1-4; 11 bases line up with TRBD1. The ends lost 3 bases at V and 6 bases at J; junction bases unmatched: 3. CDR3 length equals 15 residues. Germline values: CDR1 SGHAT, CDR2 FQNNGV. The CDR3 region has the DNA TGTGCCAGCAGCTTCGAGGACAGGGGGCATGAAAAACTGTTTTTT. This gives the protein CASSFEDRGHEKLFF.

The chain is built from TRBV7-9 and TRBJ2-3, with 7 bases identical to TRBD2. The CDR3 runs to 16 residues. The V segment lost 3 bases and the J segment 0 bases; nucleotides outside the gene matches: 6. The germline gives CDR1 SEHNR, CDR2 FQNEAQ (reference sequence). CDR3 coding DNA: TGTGCCAGCAGCTTTTTGGCGGGAGCGAGCACAGATACGCAGTATTTT. This translates into CASSFLAGASTDTQYF.

The chain joins TRBV12-5 to TRBJ2-7; no clear D. The CDR3 length is 16 residues. V gave up 5 bases and J gave up 2 bases, with 19 bases separating them. Germline lookup yields CDR1 LGHNT and CDR2 FRNRAP. The CDR3 DNA is TGTGCTAGTGGTCCACCTTTTAGCCTTTTCGCCTACGAGCAGTACTTC. The encoded protein is CASGPPFSLFAYEQYF.

The rearrangement links TRBV18 to TRBJ2-3, with TRBD1 matching over 9 bases. The V gene's germline CDR1 is KGHSH and CDR2 LQKENI. There are 20 residues in the CDR3. The V segment lost 3 bases and the J segment 2 bases; nucleotides outside the gene matches: 18. CDR3 sequence (DNA): TGTGCCAGCTCACCGACGCCGGGACAGGGTGGAGTAGGGTACACAGATACGCAGTATTTT. This gives the protein CASSPTPGQGGVGYTDTQYF.

The rearrangement joins TRBV27 to TRBJ1-6, with 9 bases identical to TRBD1. CDR1 is MNHEY and CDR2 is SMNVEV in the germline V gene (reference sequence). CDR3 size: 14 residues. Trimming removed 6 bases from V and 8 bases from J; junction bases left unmatched: 5. CDR3 residues: CASSPGQGDSPLHF. In DNA form, the CDR3 reads TGTGCCAGCAGCCCGGGACAGGGTGATTCACCCCTCCACTTT.

The table lists this clone with a count of one. The chain carries TRBV30 and TRBJ1-2; TRBD1 is a possible D gene (5 bases). V lost 4 bases to trimming and J lost 2 bases, with 8 bases between them. The CDR3 is made up of 12 amino acids. Germline V gives CDR1 GTSNPN, CDR2 SVGIG (reference sequence). CDR3 coding DNA: TGTGCCTGGATGCAGGGAAACTATGGCTACACCTTC. Its protein product is CAWMQGNYGYTF.

The genes are TRBV7-2 and TRBJ2-7; no clear D gene. The CDR3 is made up of 14 amino acids. Germline V lookup: CDR1 SGHTA, CDR2 FQGNSA. V gave up 3 bases and J gave up 0 bases, with 9 bases separating them. The CDR3 nucleotides read TGTGCCAGCAGCTTTAAATGGAGCTCCTACGAGCAGTACTTC. This sequence encodes CASSFKWSSYEQYF.

This clone has at least ten counts. The V and J genes are TRBV30 and TRBJ1-3; tentatively, D is TRBD1 (6 bases). The CDR3 loop spans 14 amino acids. Germline CDR1 and CDR2: GTSNPN and SVGIG (reference sequence). Trimming pared 5 bases from V and 4 bases from J, leaving 15 bases between. The CDR3 DNA reads TGTGCCTGGGGATTTACAGGGTCAGGAAACACCATATATTTT. Translated: CAWGFTGSGNTIYF.